This T cell receptor (beta chain) was identified in a study of T-cell memory formation after mild COVID-19. From germline, CDR1 is DFQATT and CDR2 SNEGSKA (reference sequence). V lost 6 bases and J 6 bases, leaving 12 bases between the germline ends. This CDR3 has 13 amino acids. MiXCR, applied by TCRdb to the 5' RACE reads, yields one record per CDR3 protein. This repertoire shows 250,000 to 300,000 distinct CDR3 sequences, roughly 15% found once; its top ten account for around 23%. General study findings and limits: The finding that pre-infection memory included some responding clones suggested that cross-reactive memory joined. Clones contracting across day 15 to 85 had a balanced CD4/CD8 profile; later expanding clones leaned CD4+.

As for this clonotype: As yet, its antigen is unknown.

Sequencing was carried out using PBMCs or a T cell subset sorted from them (not recorded which). This chain joins TRBV20-1 and TRBJ1-6; D not resolved. This sequence was found in a young man who had mild COVID-19 (a few samples of this study predate the infection). Cell type and time point are not known. The CDR3 bases are TGCAGTGCCCTCACACAGAGTAATTCACCCCTCCACTTT. It translates to CSALTQSNSPLHF.